Included here is one T cell receptor beta chain sequence, with context. These data originate in a study of blood T cell repertoires in COVID-19. As for the study in general: Italy, Spain and the United States were the sources of the convalescent and acute COVID-19 samples. T cells, B-cell-depleted T cells, or PBMCs provided the cDNA or gDNA that served as material.

Trimming cost V 7 bases and J 5 bases; bases outside gene matches: 8. The germline V gene has CDR1 PRHDT and CDR2 FYEKMQ (reference sequence). This CDR3 is 15 amino acids long. As handled by the study authors: Amplification with reference gene primers provided the estimates of nucleated cell counts. The table came from immunoSEQ multiplex PCR; TCRdb's copy has only in-frame clones and leaves some out. V and J calls and clone size are given by that table; D and trimming were obtained from the DNA. The sample records 200,000 to 250,000 clones, roughly 88% being singletons. The chain employs TRBV13 and TRBJ2-5; TRBD2 matches 12 bases. The sequenced sample was peripheral blood. The receptor was isolated from a man in his fifties or sixties with active or convalescent COVID-19. The DNA for the CDR3 is TGTGCCAGCACCTCTAGCGGGGGGGCCGGGGAGACCCAGTACTTC. It codes for CASTSSGGAGETQYF.